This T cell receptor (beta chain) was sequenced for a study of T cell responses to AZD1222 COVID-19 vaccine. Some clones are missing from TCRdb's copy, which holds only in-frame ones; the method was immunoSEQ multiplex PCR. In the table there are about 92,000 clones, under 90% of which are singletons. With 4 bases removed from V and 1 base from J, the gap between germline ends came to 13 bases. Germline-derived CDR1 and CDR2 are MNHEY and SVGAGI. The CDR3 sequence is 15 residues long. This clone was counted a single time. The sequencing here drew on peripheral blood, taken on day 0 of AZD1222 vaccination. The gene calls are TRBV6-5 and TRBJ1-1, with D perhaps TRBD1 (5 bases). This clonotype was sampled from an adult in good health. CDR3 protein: CASSSRARSNTEAFF. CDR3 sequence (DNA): TGTGCCAGCAGTTCCAGGGCGCGTTCGAACACTGAAGCTTTCTTT.